This TCR beta chain was sequenced for a study of T-cell reconstitution after alpha-beta-depleted transplantation in children. This clonotype was observed a handful of times. The CDR3 covers 17 residues. The germline V gene encodes CDR1 SGHRS and CDR2 YFSETQ. V was trimmed by 1 base and J by 1 base, leaving 14 bases between them. TCRbeta library preparation incorporated unique molecular identifiers. Using its own MiXCR run on the PCR reads, TCRdb lists one record per CDR3 protein. The sample shows 500,000 to 750,000 distinct CDR3 sequences, roughly a quarter of them seen only once. The sample in question was PBMCs, obtained before TCRalphabeta/CD19-depleted stem cell transplant. The chain is built from TRBV5-1 and TRBJ2-2; D possibly corresponds to TRBD2 (5 bases). The clonotype originates from a boy in the first two years of life with Wiskott-Aldrich syndrome, due to receive a stem cell transplant. The CDR3 region has the DNA TGCGCCAGCAGCTTGCATGGCGGGTCCGGGAACACCGGGGAGCTGTTTTTT. Translated: CASSLHGGSGNTGELFF.